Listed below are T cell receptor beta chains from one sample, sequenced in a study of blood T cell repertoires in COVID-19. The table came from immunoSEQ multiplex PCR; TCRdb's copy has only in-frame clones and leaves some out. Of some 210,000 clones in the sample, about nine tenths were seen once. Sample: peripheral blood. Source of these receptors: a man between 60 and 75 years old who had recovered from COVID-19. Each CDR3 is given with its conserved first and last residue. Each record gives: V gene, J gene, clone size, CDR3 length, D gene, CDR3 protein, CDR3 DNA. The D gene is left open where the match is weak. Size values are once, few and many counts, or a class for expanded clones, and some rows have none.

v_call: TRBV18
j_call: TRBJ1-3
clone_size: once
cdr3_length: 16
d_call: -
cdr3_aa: CASSPNSVVSGNTIYF
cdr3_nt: TGTGCCAGCTCACCGAATTCGGTAGTGTCTGGAAACACCATATATTTT

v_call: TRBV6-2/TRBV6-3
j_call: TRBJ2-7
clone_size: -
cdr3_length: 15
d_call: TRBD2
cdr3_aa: CASSYGSSGGVEQYF
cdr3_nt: TGTGCCAGCAGTTACGGCTCTAGCGGAGGGGTCGAGCAGTACTTC

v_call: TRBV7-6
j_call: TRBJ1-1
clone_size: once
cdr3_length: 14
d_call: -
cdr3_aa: CASSLERGTTEAFF
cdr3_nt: TGTGCCAGCAGCTTAGAGCGGGGAACTACTGAAGCTTTCTTT

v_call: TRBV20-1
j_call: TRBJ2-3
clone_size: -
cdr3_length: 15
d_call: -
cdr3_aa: CSASLGLQATDTQYF
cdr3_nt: TGCAGTGCTAGTCTTGGACTCCAAGCGACAGATACGCAGTATTTT

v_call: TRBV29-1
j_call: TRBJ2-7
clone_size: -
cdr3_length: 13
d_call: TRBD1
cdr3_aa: CSARDRLSYEQYF
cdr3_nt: TGCAGCGCCAGGGACAGGTTGTCCTACGAGCAGTACTTC

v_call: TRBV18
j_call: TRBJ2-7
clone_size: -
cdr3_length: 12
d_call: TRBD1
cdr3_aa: CASSPGTGEQYF
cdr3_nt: TGTGCCAGCTCGCCCGGGACAGGCGAGCAGTACTTC

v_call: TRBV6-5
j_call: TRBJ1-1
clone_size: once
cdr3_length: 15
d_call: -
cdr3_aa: CASSYSGHGSTEAFF
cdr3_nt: TGTGCCAGCAGTTACTCCGGACACGGGAGTACTGAAGCTTTCTTT

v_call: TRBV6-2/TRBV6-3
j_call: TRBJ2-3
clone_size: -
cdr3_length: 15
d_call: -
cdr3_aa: CASSLPGLTTDTQYF
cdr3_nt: TGTGCCAGCAGTTTACCGGGTCTAACCACAGATACGCAGTATTTT

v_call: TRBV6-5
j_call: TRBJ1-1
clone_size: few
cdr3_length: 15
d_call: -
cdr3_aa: CASRGGPLGGTEAFF
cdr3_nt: TGTGCCAGCAGGGGTGGACCCTTAGGGGGCACTGAAGCTTTCTTT

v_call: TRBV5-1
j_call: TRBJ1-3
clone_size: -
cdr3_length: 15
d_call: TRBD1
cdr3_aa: CASSSDRTSGNTIYF
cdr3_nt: TGCGCCAGCAGCTCGGACAGGACGTCTGGAAACACCATATATTTT

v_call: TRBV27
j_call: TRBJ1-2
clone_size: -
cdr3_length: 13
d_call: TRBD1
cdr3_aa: CASSLWAGGGYTF
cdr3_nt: TGTGCCAGCAGTTTATGGGCAGGGGGTGGCTACACCTTC

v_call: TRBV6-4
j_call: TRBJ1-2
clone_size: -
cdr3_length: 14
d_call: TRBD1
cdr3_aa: CASSVVESATGKYF
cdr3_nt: TGTGCCAGCAGTGTGGTCGAGTCGGCGACAGGGAAGTATTTC

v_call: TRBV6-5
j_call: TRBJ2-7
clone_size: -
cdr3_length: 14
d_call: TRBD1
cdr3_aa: CASRNRDRAYEQYF
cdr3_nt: TGTGCCAGCAGGAACCGGGACAGGGCCTACGAGCAGTACTTC

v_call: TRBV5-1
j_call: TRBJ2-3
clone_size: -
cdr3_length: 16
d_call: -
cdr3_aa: CASSLGSATSTDTQYF
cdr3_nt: TGCGCCAGCAGCTTGGGTTCGGCGACTAGCACAGATACGCAGTATTTT

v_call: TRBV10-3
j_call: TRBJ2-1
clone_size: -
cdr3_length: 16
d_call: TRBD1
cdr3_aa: CAISGTGTGNLNEQFF
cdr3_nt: TGTGCCATCAGTGGTACCGGGACAGGGAATCTAAATGAGCAGTTCTTC

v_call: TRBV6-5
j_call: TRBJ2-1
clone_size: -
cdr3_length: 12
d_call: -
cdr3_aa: CATTGVNNEQFF
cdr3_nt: TGTGCCACTACCGGGGTTAACAATGAGCAGTTCTTC

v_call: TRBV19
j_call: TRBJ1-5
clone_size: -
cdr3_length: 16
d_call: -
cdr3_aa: CASSIFSVVTNQPQHF
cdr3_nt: TGTGCCAGTAGTATCTTCTCGGTTGTCACTAATCAGCCCCAGCATTTT

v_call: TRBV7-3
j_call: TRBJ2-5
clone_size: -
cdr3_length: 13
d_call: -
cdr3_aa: CASSFGRGETQYF
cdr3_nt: TGTGCCAGCAGTTTCGGGCGGGGAGAGACCCAGTACTTC

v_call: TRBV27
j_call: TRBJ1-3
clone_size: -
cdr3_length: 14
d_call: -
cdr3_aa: CASSVQGSGNTIYF
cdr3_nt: TGTGCCAGCAGCGTGCAGGGCTCTGGAAACACCATATATTTT

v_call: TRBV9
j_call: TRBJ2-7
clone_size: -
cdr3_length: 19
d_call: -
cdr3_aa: CASSVGTGGTAGGSYEQYF
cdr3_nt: TGTGCCAGCAGCGTAGGGACAGGGGGGACAGCGGGAGGAAGCTACGAGCAGTACTTC

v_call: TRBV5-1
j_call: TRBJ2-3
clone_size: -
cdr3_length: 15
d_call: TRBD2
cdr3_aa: CASRSGGYPTDTQYF
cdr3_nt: TGCGCCAGCAGAAGCGGGGGGTATCCCACAGATACGCAGTATTTT

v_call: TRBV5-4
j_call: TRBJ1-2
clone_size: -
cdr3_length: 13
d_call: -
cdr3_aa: CASSLDGNYGYTF
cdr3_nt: TGTGCCAGCAGCTTGGACGGTAACTATGGCTACACCTTC

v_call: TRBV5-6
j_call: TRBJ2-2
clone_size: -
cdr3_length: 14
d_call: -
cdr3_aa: CASSSRNGGGELFF
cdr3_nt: TGTGCCAGCAGCTCGAGGAACGGAGGCGGGGAGCTGTTTTTT

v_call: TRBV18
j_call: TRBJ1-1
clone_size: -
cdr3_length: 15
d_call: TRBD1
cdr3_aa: CASSPRGTGGTEAFF
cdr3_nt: TGTGCCAGCTCACCACGCGGGACAGGGGGGACTGAAGCTTTCTTT

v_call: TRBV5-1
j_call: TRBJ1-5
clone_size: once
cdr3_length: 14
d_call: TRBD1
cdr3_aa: CASSPDRDNQPQHF
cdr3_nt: TGCGCCAGCAGTCCCGACAGGGATAATCAGCCCCAGCATTTT

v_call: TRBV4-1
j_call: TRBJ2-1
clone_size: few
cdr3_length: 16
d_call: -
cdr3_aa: CASTSDPRGSYNEQFF
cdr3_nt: TGCGCCAGCACCTCTGATCCGCGGGGCTCCTACAATGAGCAGTTCTTC

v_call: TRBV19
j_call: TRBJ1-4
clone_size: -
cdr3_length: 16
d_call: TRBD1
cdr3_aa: CASSASGGMAGEKLFF
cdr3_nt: TGTGCCAGTAGTGCCTCAGGGGGGATGGCGGGCGAAAAACTGTTTTTT

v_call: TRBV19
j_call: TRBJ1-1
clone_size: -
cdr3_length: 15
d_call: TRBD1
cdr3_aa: CASSSSGGNFAEAFF
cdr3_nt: TGTGCCAGTAGTAGTTCAGGGGGCAATTTTGCTGAAGCTTTCTTT

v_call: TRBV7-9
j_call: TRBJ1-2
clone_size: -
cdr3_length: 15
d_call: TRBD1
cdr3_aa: CASSTPQGARNGYTF
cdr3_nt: TGTGCCAGCAGCACCCCACAGGGGGCTAGGAATGGCTACACCTTC

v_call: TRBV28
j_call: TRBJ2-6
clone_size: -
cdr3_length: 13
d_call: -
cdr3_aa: CASSGAGANVLTF
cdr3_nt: TGTGCCAGCTCGGGGGCTGGGGCCAACGTCCTGACTTTC

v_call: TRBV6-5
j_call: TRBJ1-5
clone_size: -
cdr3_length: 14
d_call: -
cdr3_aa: CASTFGGSNQPQHF
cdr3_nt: TGTGCCAGCACTTTCGGGGGGAGCAATCAGCCCCAGCATTTT

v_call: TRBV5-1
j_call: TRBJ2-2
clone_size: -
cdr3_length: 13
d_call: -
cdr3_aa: CASRGQNTGELFF
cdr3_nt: TGCGCCAGCAGGGGACAGAACACCGGGGAGCTGTTTTTT

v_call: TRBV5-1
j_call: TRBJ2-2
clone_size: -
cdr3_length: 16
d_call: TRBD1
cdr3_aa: CASSLRDRLAPGELFF
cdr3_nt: TGCGCCAGCAGCCTGCGGGACAGGCTCGCCCCCGGGGAGCTGTTTTTT

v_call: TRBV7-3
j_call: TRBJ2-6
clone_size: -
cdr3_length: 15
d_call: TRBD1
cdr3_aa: CASSRDRAGANVLTF
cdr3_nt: TGTGCCAGCAGTCGCGACAGGGCTGGGGCCAACGTCCTGACTTTC

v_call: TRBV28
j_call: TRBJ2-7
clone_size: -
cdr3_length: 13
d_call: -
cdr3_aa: CASSFRTTYEQYF
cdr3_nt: TGTGCCAGCAGTTTTAGGACTACCTACGAGCAGTACTTC

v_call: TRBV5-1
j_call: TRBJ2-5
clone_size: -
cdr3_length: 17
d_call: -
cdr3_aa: CASSLAVSSVSQETQYF
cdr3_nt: TGCGCCAGCAGCTTGGCCGTCTCTAGCGTAAGCCAAGAGACCCAGTACTTC

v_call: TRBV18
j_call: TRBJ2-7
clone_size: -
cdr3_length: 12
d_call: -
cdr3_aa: CASSRDNYEQYF
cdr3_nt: TGTGCCAGCTCACGCGACAACTACGAGCAGTACTTC

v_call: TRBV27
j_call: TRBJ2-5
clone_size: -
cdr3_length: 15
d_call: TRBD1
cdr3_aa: CASSLYRGIQETQYF
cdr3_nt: TGTGCCAGCAGTTTATACAGGGGGATTCAAGAGACCCAGTACTTC

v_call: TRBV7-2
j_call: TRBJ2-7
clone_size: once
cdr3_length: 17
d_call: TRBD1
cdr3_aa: CASSLLGVGDRGSEQYF
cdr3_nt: TGTGCCAGCAGCCTTCTTGGGGTGGGGGACAGGGGTAGCGAGCAGTACTTC

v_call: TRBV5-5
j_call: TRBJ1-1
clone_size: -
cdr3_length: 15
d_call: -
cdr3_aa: CASRKEVFMNTEAFF
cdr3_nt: TGTGCCAGCCGCAAGGAGGTTTTTATGAACACTGAAGCTTTCTTT

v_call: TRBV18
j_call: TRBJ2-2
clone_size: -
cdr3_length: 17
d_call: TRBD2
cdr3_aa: CASSPPTGLAGTGELFF
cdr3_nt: TGTGCCAGCTCACCACCGACAGGACTAGCGGGCACCGGGGAGCTGTTTTTT

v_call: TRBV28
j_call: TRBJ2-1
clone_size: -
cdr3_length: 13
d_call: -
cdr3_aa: CASSLLSGNEQFF
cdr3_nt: TGTGCCAGCAGTTTATTGTCCGGGAATGAGCAGTTCTTC

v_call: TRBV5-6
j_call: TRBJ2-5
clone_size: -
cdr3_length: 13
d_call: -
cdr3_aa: CASSFTSQETQYF
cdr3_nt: TGTGCCAGCAGCTTTACCAGTCAAGAGACCCAGTACTTC

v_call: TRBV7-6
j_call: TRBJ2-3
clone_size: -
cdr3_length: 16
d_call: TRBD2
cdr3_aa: CASSVGVGTSGDTQYF
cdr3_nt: TGTGCCAGCAGCGTCGGAGTGGGGACTAGCGGCGATACGCAGTATTTT

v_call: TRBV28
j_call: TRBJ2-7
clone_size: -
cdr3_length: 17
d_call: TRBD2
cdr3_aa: CASVAVGQRETRYEQYF
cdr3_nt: TGTGCCAGCGTAGCAGTGGGCCAGCGGGAGACCCGCTACGAGCAGTACTTC

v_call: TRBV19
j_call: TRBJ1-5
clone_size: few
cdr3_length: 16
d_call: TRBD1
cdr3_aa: CASSMATGTVNQPQHF
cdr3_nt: TGTGCCAGTAGTATGGCTACCGGGACAGTAAATCAGCCCCAGCATTTT

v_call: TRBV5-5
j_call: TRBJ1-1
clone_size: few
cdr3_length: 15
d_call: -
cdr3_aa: CASKQEGWGNTEAFF
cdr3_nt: TGTGCCAGCAAACAGGAGGGCTGGGGTAACACTGAAGCTTTCTTT

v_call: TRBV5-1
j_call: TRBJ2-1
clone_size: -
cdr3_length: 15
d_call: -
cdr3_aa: CASSLEGHPVNEQFF
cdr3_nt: TGCGCCAGCAGCTTGGAAGGACACCCCGTAAATGAGCAGTTCTTC

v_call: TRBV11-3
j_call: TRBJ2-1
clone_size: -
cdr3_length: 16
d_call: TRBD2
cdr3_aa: CASSPGTSGRGDEQFF
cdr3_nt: TGTGCCAGCAGCCCGGGGACTAGCGGGAGGGGTGATGAGCAGTTCTTC

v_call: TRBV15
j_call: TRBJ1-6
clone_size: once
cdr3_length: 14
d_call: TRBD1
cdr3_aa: CATSRGQSNSPLHF
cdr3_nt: TGTGCCACCAGCAGGGGACAGAGTAATTCACCCCTCCACTTT

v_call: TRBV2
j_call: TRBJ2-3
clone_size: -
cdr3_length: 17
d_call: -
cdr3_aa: CASSGFGRGPGGDTQYF
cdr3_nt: TGTGCCAGCAGTGGTTTTGGGCGGGGGCCCGGTGGAGATACGCAGTATTTT

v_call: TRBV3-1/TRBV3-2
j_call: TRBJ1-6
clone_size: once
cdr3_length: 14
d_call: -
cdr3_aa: CASSQDYSRSPLHF
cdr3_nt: TGTGCCAGCAGCCAAGATTACAGCCGTTCACCCCTCCACTTT

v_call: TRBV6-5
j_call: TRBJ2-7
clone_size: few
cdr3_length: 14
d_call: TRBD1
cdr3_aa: CASRGTGQAYEQYF
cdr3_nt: TGTGCCAGCAGGGGTACGGGACAGGCCTACGAGCAGTACTTC